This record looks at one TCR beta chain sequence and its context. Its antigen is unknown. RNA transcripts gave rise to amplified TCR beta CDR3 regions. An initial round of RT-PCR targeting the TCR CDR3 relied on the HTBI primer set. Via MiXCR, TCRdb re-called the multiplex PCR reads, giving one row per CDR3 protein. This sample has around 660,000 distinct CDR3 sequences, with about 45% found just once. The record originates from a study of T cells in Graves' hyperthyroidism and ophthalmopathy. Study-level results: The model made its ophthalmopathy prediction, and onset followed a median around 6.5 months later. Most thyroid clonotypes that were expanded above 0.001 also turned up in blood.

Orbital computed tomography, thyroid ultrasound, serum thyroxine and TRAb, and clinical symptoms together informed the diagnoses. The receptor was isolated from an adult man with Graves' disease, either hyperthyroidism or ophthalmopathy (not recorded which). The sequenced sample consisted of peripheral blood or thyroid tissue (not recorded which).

The CDR3 nucleotides are TGTGCCAGCAAGACTTCGGGACCTACCTATGGCTACACCTTC. This encodes CASKTSGPTYGYTF. This rearrangement joins TRBV11-2 to TRBJ1-2; a weak D match, TRBD1 (5 bases). CDR1 and CDR2 from the germline V gene are SGHAT and FQNNGV. V was clipped by 7 bases and J by 4 bases, with 16 bases between them. This CDR3 is built from 14 residues.